This T cell receptor beta chain was profiled in a study of response to subunit inactivated influenza vaccine. On this clonotype: No antigen is known for it.

J was trimmed by 1 base and V by 6 bases; bases with no gene match: 11. Germline CDR1 ENHRY, CDR2 SYGVKD. The CDR3 is 17 amino acids. One entry per CDR3 protein, called by TCRdb with MiXCR from the RT-PCR reads. Among hundreds of thousands of distinct CDR3 sequences listed, 15% to 19% were seen once. Overall study findings and caveats: Each seasonal influenza vaccination recruits few new T cells, the authors suggested.

The TCR was taken from a man aged 45 to 65 who received an inactivated influenza vaccine. The sample here was PBMCs from blood, taken about 12 days after vaccination. The genes are TRBV10-3 and TRBJ2-1; 8 bases align to TRBD2. As DNA, the CDR3 is TGTGCCATCAGGGGGGCATCAGCGGGAGAATCCTACAATGAGCAGTTCTTC. Encoded protein: CAIRGASAGESYNEQFF.